The TCR beta chain under discussion was sequenced for a study of OX40 agonist ivuxolimab in advanced cancers. Some clones are missing from TCRdb's copy, which holds only in-frame ones; the method was immunoSEQ multiplex PCR. The sample yields 90,000 or so clones, 91% seen once. J gave up 4 bases and V 4 bases, and 11 bases lay outside the gene matches. The CDR3 length is 16 residues. Per germline, CDR1 MDHEN and CDR2 SYDVKM. J is TRBJ2-7 and V is TRBV28; TRBD2 matches at 9 bases. This clonotype was obtained from an adult with an advanced solid tumor such as melanoma, head and neck, liver or kidney cancer. This material consisted of CD4+ or CD8+ T cells sorted from blood, taken in a trial of the OX40 agonist ivuxolimab. The CDR3 loop is CASSSPPGREGYEQYF. The CDR3 DNA reads as TGTGCCAGCAGTTCTCCTCCGGGGCGGGAGGGATACGAGCAGTACTTC.